This T cell receptor beta chain came from a study of Graves' ophthalmopathy and Graves' hyperthyroidism. Study information: Blood was drawn at initial diagnosis, before any treatment.

This clonotype was seen ten or more times. Enrolled hyperthyroidism patients had a new diagnosis, a duration under 2 months, and an age of 18 to 65. None of the included patients had other autoimmune diseases, uncontrolled infections, pregnancy or lactation, as these led to exclusion. Germline loops: CDR1 SGDLS, CDR2 YYNGEE. The CDR3 has 14 amino acids. V was cut by 2 bases and J by 4 bases, with 9 bases left in between. The sequenced template was RNA, covering the TCR beta CDR3 region. HTBI-primed first-round RT-PCR preceded second-round multiplex PCR. TCRdb re-analysed the multiplex PCR reads in MiXCR, keeping a single row per CDR3 protein. The data show about 390,000 distinct CDR3 sequences, roughly 14% seen once.

The TCR sequence derives from a young woman with stable Graves' hyperthyroidism. The chain uses TRBV9 and TRBJ2-2; D unresolved. Sequenced material: peripheral blood. The DNA for the CDR3 is TGTGCCAGCAGCGTGGCAGGCATCACCGGGGAGCTGTTTTTT. Translated, it gives CASSVAGITGELFF.